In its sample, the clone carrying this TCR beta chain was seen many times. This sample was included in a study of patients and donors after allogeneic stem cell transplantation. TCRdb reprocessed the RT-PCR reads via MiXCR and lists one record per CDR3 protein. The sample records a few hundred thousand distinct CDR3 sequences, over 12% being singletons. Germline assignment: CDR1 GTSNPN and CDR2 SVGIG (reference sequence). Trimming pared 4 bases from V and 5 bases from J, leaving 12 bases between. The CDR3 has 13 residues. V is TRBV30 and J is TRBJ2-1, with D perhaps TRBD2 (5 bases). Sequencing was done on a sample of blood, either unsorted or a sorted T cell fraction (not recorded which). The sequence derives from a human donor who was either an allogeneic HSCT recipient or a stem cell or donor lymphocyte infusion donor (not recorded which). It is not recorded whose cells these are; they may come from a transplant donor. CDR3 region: CAWMRDYDNEQFF. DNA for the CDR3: TGTGCCTGGATGAGGGATTATGACAATGAGCAGTTCTTC.